The 10 T cell receptor beta chains listed next were all sequenced from one sample in a study of blood T cell repertoires in COVID-19 (dated by TCRdb to about 2020). The library came from the immunoSEQ multiplex PCR assay. This immuneACCESS table, as held by TCRdb, lists in-frame sequences with V and J called but not all clones. Of the missing ones, under half trace to an unresolved V gene in checked studies; the others have no known cause. The sample table holds about 150,000 clones, of which roughly 90% were seen once. Jointly, the top ten make up 2.5% of the sample. Sequencing was carried out using peripheral blood. The source is a human donor with COVID-19, enrolled during active disease. The donor label of this sample is uncertain.

The rearrangement links TRBV9 to TRBJ2-5, with D maybe TRBD2 (6 bases). The germline V gene encodes CDR1 SGDLS and CDR2 YYNGEE. The CDR3 totals 14 residues. With 0 bases removed from V and 2 bases from J, the gap between germline ends came to 8 bases. The CDR3 DNA reads as TGTGCCAGCAGCGTAGGGGACTTGCAAGAGACCCAGTACTTC. Amino acid sequence: CASSVGDLQETQYF.

This clone was found once. V gene TRBV3-1 (or the pseudogene TRBV3-2) combines with J gene TRBJ1-5; D not certain. The ends were cut back, 4 bases at V and 7 bases at J, with 14 bases in the middle. Germline assignment: CDR1 LGHDT and CDR2 YNNKEL (reference sequence). The CDR3 extends over 14 amino acids. The CDR3 nucleotides are TGTGCCAGCAGCCTTACGAGTTCCGGGCAGCCCCAGCATTTT. Protein product: CASSLTSSGQPQHF.

This chain links TRBV6-5 with TRBJ1-4, with 9 bases matching TRBD1. The junction had 7 bases not matched to a gene; V was cut back by 10 bases and J by 4 bases. CDR3 length: 14 amino acids. Germline V lookup: CDR1 MNHEY, CDR2 SVGAGI. CDR3 protein: CAIQRGQGNEKLFF. The CDR3, as DNA: TGTGCCATCCAGAGGGGACAGGGTAATGAAAAACTGTTTTTT.

The rearrangement links TRBV11-2 to TRBJ2-1; possibly TRBD1 for D (6 bases). V was shortened by 6 bases and J by 7 bases, with 19 bases between the two germline ends. Germline loops: CDR1 SGHAT, CDR2 FQNNGV. This CDR3 has 15 residues. This chain's CDR3 is CASRVWGRRGNEQFF. CDR3 nucleotide sequence: TGTGCCAGCAGGGTGTGGGGCCGAAGGGGGAATGAGCAGTTCTTC.

This clone was found a few times. V is TRBV5-1 and J is TRBJ1-1; D gene unclear. This CDR3 is 13 amino acids long. V was clipped by 0 bases and J by 3 bases, with 6 bases between them. Germline V gives CDR1 SGHRS, CDR2 YFSETQ. The CDR3 reads CASSLGTDTEAFF. DNA of the CDR3: TGCGCCAGCAGCTTGGGTACAGACACTGAAGCTTTCTTT.

The J gene is TRBJ2-1, the V gene TRBV24-1; 9 bases map to TRBD1. V dropped 3 bases and J dropped 1; count of bases not matched to a gene: 3. In germline, CDR1 is KGHDR, CDR2 SFDVKD. This CDR3 is 16 amino acids long. The CDR3 region is CATSDPDRGSYNEQFF. DNA of the CDR3: TGTGCCACCAGTGATCCGGACAGGGGTTCCTACAATGAGCAGTTCTTC.

V usage is TRBV5-1 and J usage is TRBJ2-7; tentative D call: TRBD1 (6 bases). V was cut by 4 bases and J by 6 bases, with 14 bases left in between. This CDR3 contains 13 residues. Germline V gene data show CDR1 as SGHRS and CDR2 as YFSETQ. CDR3 protein: CASSTRQDGEQYF. In DNA form, the CDR3 reads TGCGCCAGCAGCACCCGACAGGACGGCGAGCAGTACTTC.

The V gene is TRBV13, the J gene TRBJ2-1; 7 positions agree with TRBD1. The J segment lost 1 base and the V segment lost 5 bases, leaving 11 bases of the junction unmatched. This CDR3 is built from 17 residues. Germline CDR1 is PRHDT and CDR2 is FYEKMQ (reference sequence). The CDR3 reads CASSRDSPRPSYNEQFF. The CDR3 DNA sequence: TGTGCCAGCAGCAGGGACAGTCCACGACCTTCCTACAATGAGCAGTTCTTC.

This chain joins TRBV29-1 and TRBJ1-4; no reliable D call. The CDR3 runs to 13 residues. Trimming stripped 4 bases from V and 4 bases from J, with 10 bases between. Germline V gives CDR1 SQVTM, CDR2 ANQGSEA. CDR3 residues: CSVGFGSNEKLFF. CDR3 nucleotide sequence: TGCAGCGTTGGGTTCGGGAGTAATGAAAAACTGTTTTTT. Full variable domain (outside the CDR3, taken from reference TRBV29-1 and TRBJ1-4): SAVISQKPSRDICQRGTSLTIQCQVDSQVTMMFWYRQQPGQSLTLIATANQGSEATYESGFVIDKFPISRPNLTFSTLTVSNMSPEDSSIYLCSVGFGSNEKLFFGSGTQLSVL.

The chain joins TRBV29-1 to TRBJ1-2; 8 bases match TRBD1. The CDR3 contains 11 residues. The germline gives CDR1 SQVTM, CDR2 ANQGSEA. Losses at the gene ends were 6 bases for V and 7 bases for J; bases not matched to a gene: 4. CDR3 amino acids: CSVGQGGGYTF. The DNA of the CDR3 is TGCAGCGTCGGACAGGGCGGTGGCTACACCTTC. Using reference TRBV29-1 and TRBJ1-2 for the parts outside the CDR3, the full variable domain is SAVISQKPSRDICQRGTSLTIQCQVDSQVTMMFWYRQQPGQSLTLIATANQGSEATYESGFVIDKFPISRPNLTFSTLTVSNMSPEDSSIYLCSVGQGGGYTFGSGTRLTVV.